This TCR beta chain was obtained from a study of spatial heterogeneity in lung cancer (dated 2019 in TCRdb). In terms of the full investigation: Beta-chain transcripts were consistently detected in greater numbers than alpha-chain transcripts, which likely reflects a higher abundance of beta-chain transcripts. In tumor regions, TCR transcript counts showed a strong correlation with a T cell transcriptional module score derived from matched bulk RNA-seq. In the raw uncorrected reads, each unique combination of TCR and UMI appeared on average more than ten times. In non-small cell lung cancer, the study made a quantitative comparison of TCR alpha and beta repertoires among multiple tumor regions, matched nontumor lung and blood. The study linked features of the TCR repertoire to counts of nonsynonymous mutations, which were determined by whole-exome sequencing of tumor tissue. Both alpha and beta chains were TCR-sequenced in approximately 200 tumor regions, roughly 70 matched nontumor lung samples and 56 PBMC samples obtained at surgery.

V is reduced by 2 bases and J by 3 bases, leaving a spacing of 1 base between them. The CDR3 has 11 amino acids, counting the end cysteine and phenylalanine. Of the read, only the CDR3 DNA is kept; its 33 bases are in frame from base 1. The germline V gene provides CDR1 MNHEY and CDR2 SVGEGT. This clonotype is assessed as medium-sized (0.01 to 0.1%). Its antigen is not yet known. The input lacks base qualities; no much larger clone sits a single base away. The sample's time point label is to be understood as: sample taken at primary tumor resection. The donors were 72 patients from the lung TRACERx cohort who had early-stage, untreated non-small cell lung cancer. For TCR sequencing, whole RNA was extracted from tumor and nontumor lung tissue, or from cryopreserved PBMC samples, and no cell sorting was done. Only patients with enough RNA available from two or more tumor regions were chosen for TCR sequencing. A lung pathologist reviewed the tumor and adjacent nontumor lung specimens before the specimens were selected.

What the research found in general, with its limitations: Estimated TCR-seq coverage of tumor T cells was only around 6.7% for alpha chains and about 12% for beta chains. A correlation was observed between the number of expanded intratumoral alpha and beta TCRs and the tumor nonsynonymous mutation count. Confirming at a functional level the hypothesis that regional TCRs recognize regional mutations was considered to require additional single-cell paired TCR alpha and beta sequencing. Counts of ubiquitous and regional expanded TCRs were found to correlate with counts of ubiquitous and regional nonsynonymous mutations, respectively.

The protocol used for the library was 5' RACE. These reads were obtained on a NextSeq 500. In the TCR library protocol, a unique molecular identifier was attached to each TCR cDNA molecule so that PCR and sequencing errors could be corrected. The authors' analysis ran thus. TCR identification, UMI-based error correction and CDR3 extraction were performed with Decombinator tools. TCRs above a frequency of 2 per 1,000, corresponding to the top 1% of the tumor frequency distribution, were defined as expanded. Expanded tumor TCRs were classed as regional if statistically deemed absent (corrected P<0.05) from at least one tumor region, otherwise ubiquitous. Renyi diversity was calculated using the R vegan package after each repertoire was subsampled 100 times to 5,000 TCRs. CDR3 similarity networks were built from amino acid triplet string-kernel similarity, with CDR3s being connected when pairwise similarity was above 0.82. TCRdb reran the public reads through fastp at Q25 and MiXCR, keeping productive beta chains. Duplicate CDR3 protein sequences are folded into a single record with the most common DNA and genes. The V and J calls were determined by TCRdb, not by the authors. The sample yields fewer than 10,000 distinct CDR3 sequences; approximately 5% were counted once. The top ten hold under 15% of the sample.

The specimen comprised lung tumor tissue, sampled at surgery. The rearranged segments are TRBV6-2 or TRBV6-3 and TRBJ2-5, with the D segment identity uncertain. The source is a female donor with early-stage non-small cell lung cancer. In nucleotide form, the sequence is TGTGCCAGCAGTTACAAAGAGACCCAGTACTTC. Its protein is CASSYKETQYF.